This T cell receptor beta chain derives from a study of OX40 agonist ivuxolimab in advanced cancers. Overall study: Patients in dose escalation had liver, melanoma, kidney or head and neck cancers.

Germline V lookup: CDR1 LNHDA, CDR2 SQIVND (reference sequence). The CDR3 is 16 amino acids. Trimming left V 0 bases short and J 6 bases short, with 14 bases between. Assay: immunoSEQ multiplex PCR; the TCRdb copy retains only in-frame clones and omits some. Among about 93,000 clones listed, about 91% were seen once. This chain connects TRBV19 to TRBJ2-2; no clear D. The TCR comes from an adult with an advanced solid tumor such as melanoma, head and neck, liver or kidney cancer. The sequences come from CD4+ or CD8+ T cells sorted from blood, collected in a trial of the OX40 agonist ivuxolimab. Written as DNA, the CDR3 is TGTGCCAGTAGTATAGATTGGCGACGCTCTCCCGGGGAGCTGTTTTTT. Protein sequence: CASSIDWRRSPGELFF.